This TCR beta chain emerged from a study of PD-L1 blockade in urothelial cancer. In the study overall: Blood analysis occurred 3 weeks (second dose) and 6 weeks after treatment start. Each blood sample yielded a median of about 150,000 T cells. Study-wide results and limits: Stronger expansion of tumor-associated clones in blood at 3 weeks distinguished durable-benefit patients.

A word on this clone: No antigen is known for it.

Clones were sequenced by immunoSEQ multiplex PCR, and TCRdb holds only the in-frame ones, with some missing. Of about 95,000 clones listed, 90% are singletons. The CDR3 is 15 amino acids. The germline V gene has CDR1 LGHNA and CDR2 YSLEER. V trimming: 2 bases; J trimming: 5 bases; junction bases outside the gene matches: 5. Time point denoted: pretreatment peripheral blood. This TCR was sampled from a man aged 55-75 years with urothelial cancer. The sequencing used PBMCs, collected around atezolizumab (anti-PD-L1) treatment. The chain links TRBV4-3 to TRBJ2-7, with 11 bases lining up with TRBD1. This CDR3 is CASSQRTGGIHEQYF. For the CDR3, the DNA is TGCGCCAGCAGCCAAAGGACAGGGGGCATCCACGAGCAGTACTTC.